This entry lists 31 T cell receptor beta chains sequenced from one sample in a study of blood T cell repertoires in COVID-19. Clones were read by immunoSEQ multiplex PCR, and TCRdb kept only the in-frame ones, dropping some. This table holds some 220,000 clones, 70% to 85% found once. Sequencing was carried out using peripheral blood. Receptors originate from a man aged 50-60 years with active or convalescent COVID-19.

This sequence joins TRBV7-2 and TRBJ2-5, with TRBD1 identical over 8 bases. Germline-derived CDR1 and CDR2 are SGHTA and FQGNSA. The CDR3 consists of 15 residues. The J segment lost 4 bases and the V segment lost 1 base, leaving 5 bases of the junction unmatched. This CDR3 reads CASSLDRGLRETQYF. The CDR3 coding sequence is TGTGCCAGCAGCTTAGACAGGGGGTTACGAGAGACCCAGTACTTC.

The rearrangement links TRBV7-3 to TRBJ2-1; 8 bases agree with TRBD2. The germline gives CDR1 SGHTA, CDR2 FQGTGA. V shed 5 bases and J 0 bases; nucleotides not matched to a gene: 0. CDR3 length equals 14 residues. The DNA of the CDR3 is TGTGCCAGCAGCCGGGGGGGCTCCTACAATGAGCAGTTCTTC. This sequence encodes CASSRGGSYNEQFF.

Only a few counts were recorded for this clone. The genes are TRBV2 and TRBJ1-4; TRBD1 might be the D (6 bases). This CDR3 has 15 residues. The germline CDR1 and CDR2 sequences are SNHLY and FYNNEI. V dropped 5 bases and J dropped 12 bases, with 22 bases sitting between them. The CDR3 nucleotides are TGTGCCAGCAGTCCTCCTGGGGGGGGCGAAGTACAACTGTTTTTT. Protein sequence: CASSPPGGGEVQLFF.

The sample holds one count of this clone. The chain joins TRBV6-5 to TRBJ2-2; 9 positions match TRBD1. The V segment lost 6 bases and the J segment 3 bases; nucleotides outside the gene matches: 5. The length of the CDR3 is 15 residues. The germline CDR1 and CDR2 sequences are MNHEY and SVGAGI. CDR3 residues: CASSKTGGDTGELFF. For the CDR3, the DNA is TGTGCCAGCAGCAAGACAGGGGGAGACACCGGGGAGCTGTTTTTT.

There are a few counts of this clone. The genes are TRBV4-1 and TRBJ2-5, with TRBD2 identical over 10 bases. This CDR3 comprises 16 residues. The V segment lost 0 bases and the J segment 6 bases; nucleotides outside the gene matches: 7. Germline V gene lookup returns CDR1 MGHRA and CDR2 YSYEKL. The CDR3 loop is CASSQDTSSGRKTQYF. CDR3 DNA: TGCGCCAGCAGCCAAGATACCTCTAGCGGGAGAAAGACCCAGTACTTC.

This chain joins TRBV11-3 and TRBJ1-1; no reliable D call. The V and J ends lost 3 bases and 1 base respectively, with 6 bases between them. This CDR3 spans 13 amino acids. In germline, CDR1 is SGHNT, CDR2 YENEEA. CDR3 in DNA: TGTGCCAGCAGCTTCGACAAGAACACTGAAGCTTTCTTT. This sequence encodes CASSFDKNTEAFF.

This chain connects TRBV18 to TRBJ2-1, with 7 nucleotides matching TRBD1. V lost 2 bases, J lost 7 bases, and 2 bases stayed unmatched. The germline V gene encodes CDR1 KGHSH and CDR2 LQKENI. CDR3 length: 13 amino acids. CDR3 nucleotides: TGTGCCAGCTCACCAGCGACAGGGAATGAGCAGTTCTTC. Protein sequence: CASSPATGNEQFF.

This rearrangement joins TRBV3-1 (or the pseudogene TRBV3-2) to TRBJ2-5; no firm D call. This CDR3 contains 14 residues. Trimming removed 4 bases from V and 4 bases from J, with 13 bases in between. The germline V gene encodes CDR1 LGHDT and CDR2 YNNKEL (reference sequence). The CDR3 DNA sequence: TGTGCCAGCAGCCTATTTGGAGTTGGAGAGACCCAGTACTTC. Its translation: CASSLFGVGETQYF.

The chain joins TRBV5-1 to TRBJ1-1, with D tentatively TRBD1 (6 bases). The ends were cut back, 2 bases at V and 4 bases at J, with 9 bases in the middle. CDR3 length: 13 residues. Germline values: CDR1 SGHRS, CDR2 YFSETQ. This CDR3 reads CASSFQGITEAFF. For the CDR3, the DNA is TGCGCCAGCAGCTTCCAGGGGATCACTGAAGCTTTCTTT.

This chain joins TRBV6-5 and TRBJ2-2; tentative D call: TRBD2 (6 bases). V was pared by 6 bases and J by 6 bases, with 14 bases between. Germline V CDR1 and CDR2: MNHEY, SVGAGI. The CDR3 covers 14 residues. The CDR3: CASSWTKAAGELFF. The CDR3 coding sequence is TGTGCCAGCAGCTGGACTAAGGCCGCCGGGGAGCTGTTTTTT.

CDR3 nucleotide sequence: TGTGCCAGCTCACGGGTAGCGGGGGCCTCCACCGGGGAGCTGTTTTTT. It specifies CASSRVAGASTGELFF. The chain employs TRBV18 and TRBJ2-2; 9 bases match TRBD2. The CDR3 extends over 16 amino acids. From germline, CDR1 is KGHSH and CDR2 LQKENI. Losses at the gene ends were 4 bases for V and 4 bases for J; bases not matched to a gene: 7.

In this sample, this clone turned up once. J is TRBJ1-2 and V is TRBV7-9; D remains unclear. Trimming pared 3 bases from V and 7 bases from J, leaving 12 bases between. The CDR3 extends over 13 amino acids. Germline V lookup: CDR1 SEHNR, CDR2 FQNEAQ (reference sequence). CDR3 residues: CASSLEGGGGYTF. Written as DNA, the CDR3 is TGTGCCAGCAGCTTGGAGGGAGGAGGTGGCTACACCTTC. Looking up the rest from reference TRBV7-9 and TRBJ1-2 gives the full variable domain: DTGVSQNPRHKITKRGQNVTFRCDPISEHNRLYWYRQTLGQGPEFLTYFQNEAQLEKSRLLSDRFSAERPKGSFSTLEIQRTEQGDSAMYLCASSLEGGGGYTFGSGTRLTVV.

The rearrangement joins TRBV18 to TRBJ1-2; TRBD1 is a possible D gene (6 bases). CDR1 and CDR2 (germline): KGHSH, LQKENI. The CDR3 consists of 16 residues. Trimming left V 3 bases short and J 4 bases short, with 18 bases between. For the CDR3, the DNA is TGTGCCAGCTCACCGATACAGGGAGCGCTTTCCTATGGCTACACCTTC. Protein sequence: CASSPIQGALSYGYTF.

The V call is TRBV30, the J call TRBJ2-5; TRBD2 matches at 10 bases. Losses at the gene ends were 8 bases for V and 4 bases for J; bases not matched to a gene: 7. CDR1 GTSNPN and CDR2 SVGIG come from the germline V gene (reference sequence). This CDR3 is built from 13 residues. CDR3 amino acids: CASRVAGGETQYF. The CDR3 bases are TGTGCCAGCAGGGTAGCGGGAGGAGAGACCCAGTACTTC.

The V call is TRBV2, the J call TRBJ1-1; 8 bases fit TRBD1. Trimming at V came to 6 bases and at J to 4 bases, leaving 13 bases not matched to a gene. Germline lookup yields CDR1 SNHLY and CDR2 FYNNEI. The CDR3 loop spans 16 amino acids. CDR3 nucleotides: TGTGCCAGCAGCGAAAGGGGCCAGGGGGCGGTCACTGAAGCTTTCTTT. The encoded protein is CASSERGQGAVTEAFF.

The sample holds one count of this clone. The chain is built from TRBV7-3 and TRBJ2-7; TRBD2 agrees at 10 bases. The CDR3 is 13 amino acids. Per the germline V gene, CDR1 is SGHTA and CDR2 is FQGTGA. With 5 bases clipped from V and 4 bases from J, the junction kept 2 bases outside the gene matches. The CDR3 region is CASSIAGGYEQYF. Here the CDR3 DNA reads TGTGCCAGCAGCATAGCGGGGGGATACGAGCAGTACTTC.

The chain couples TRBV27 to TRBJ2-5, with D perhaps matching TRBD2 (5 bases). The CDR3 consists of 14 residues. Deletions cut 7 bases from V and 4 bases from J, with 16 bases between. Germline CDR1 reads MNHEY; CDR2 reads SMNVEV (reference sequence). DNA of the CDR3: TGTGCCAGCAATTCCAACGCGGGCGCAGAGACCCAGTACTTC. Its protein is CASNSNAGAETQYF.

The genes are TRBV28 and TRBJ1-1; D is unresolved. Trimming pared 5 bases from V and 8 bases from J, leaving 12 bases between. The germline gives CDR1 MDHEN, CDR2 SYDVKM. This CDR3 region has 12 residues. The CDR3 nucleotides read TGTGCCAGCAGTCCATCCCCACGGGAAGCTTTCTTT. Protein: CASSPSPREAFF. Full variable domain (remainder filled in from reference TRBV28 and TRBJ1-1): DVKVTQSSRYLVKRTGEKVFLECVQDMDHENMFWYRQDPGLGLRLIYFSYDVKMKEKGDIPEGYSVSREKKERFSLILESASTNQTSMYLCASSPSPREAFFGQGTRLTVV.

The chain is built from TRBV7-2 and TRBJ1-4, with a weak D call TRBD1 (5 bases). The CDR3 runs 16 residues. Germline V gives CDR1 SGHTA, CDR2 FQGNSA. V shed 6 bases and J shed 11 bases, with 25 bases lying between them. CDR3 region: CASSPPRAGPGGKLFF. The CDR3 nucleotides are TGTGCCAGCAGTCCTCCTCGCGCAGGGCCGGGGGGGAAACTGTTTTTT.

The chain's CDR3 is CASSQVGRHSNTEAFF. CDR3 nucleotide sequence: TGCGCCAGCAGCCAAGTGGGGAGACATTCGAACACTGAAGCTTTCTTT. This rearrangement joins TRBV4-1 to TRBJ1-1; D is unresolved. Trimming shortened V by 1 base and J by 1 base, and 13 bases separated the two germline ends. The germline gives CDR1 MGHRA, CDR2 YSYEKL. CDR3 length equals 16 residues.

The chain links TRBV28 to TRBJ2-5, with 10 bases fitting TRBD1. With 5 bases clipped from V and 6 bases from J, the junction kept 12 bases outside the gene matches. The CDR3 is 16 residues long. Germline lookup yields CDR1 MDHEN and CDR2 SYDVKM. Here the CDR3 DNA reads TGTGCCAGCAGTCCAATCCGGGACAGGGGTAGGCAGACCCAGTACTTC. It is translated as CASSPIRDRGRQTQYF.

The chain recombines TRBV7-9 with TRBJ1-6, with D possibly matching TRBD1 (5 bases). The CDR3 consists of 13 residues. V shed 5 bases and J shed 10 bases, with 12 bases lying between them. Germline CDR1 is SEHNR and CDR2 is FQNEAQ (reference sequence). The CDR3 DNA follows: TGTGCCAGCAGCCCACCGGGGGGATCACCCCTCCACTTT. Translated, it gives CASSPPGGSPLHF.

The CDR3 DNA reads as TGCGCCAGCAGCCAAGATTATTGGAGCGGGGTGAGGTGGGAGACCCAGTACTTC. It encodes CASSQDYWSGVRWETQYF. The chain links TRBV4-3 to TRBJ2-5; 7 nucleotides match TRBD2. The length of the CDR3 is 18 residues. The V segment lost 0 bases and the J segment 5 bases; nucleotides outside the gene matches: 15. Per the germline V gene, CDR1 is LGHNA and CDR2 is YSLEER.

The chain uses TRBV28 and TRBJ1-2, with 8 positions matching TRBD1. CDR1 and CDR2 (germline): MDHEN, SYDVKM. V dropped 6 bases and J dropped 4; count of bases not matched to a gene: 7. This CDR3 contains 14 residues. CDR3 DNA: TGTGCCAGCAGCCGAACAGGGGGAGCCTATGGCTACACCTTC. Protein product: CASSRTGGAYGYTF.

Only one count was recorded for this clone. This chain joins TRBV12-5 and TRBJ2-1, with TRBD2 matching 7 bases. The CDR3 runs to 13 residues. In germline, CDR1 is LGHNT, CDR2 FRNRAP. V shed 0 bases, J shed 7 bases, and the junction held 0 bases outside the gene matches. CDR3 sequence: CASGLVGGNEQFF. CDR3 DNA: TGTGCTAGTGGTTTGGTGGGGGGGAATGAGCAGTTCTTC.

The DNA of the CDR3 is TGTGCCAGCAGCTTAGTCCCAAACTACGAGCAGTACGTC. The encoded protein is CASSLVPNYEQYV. This rearrangement joins TRBV11-2 to TRBJ2-7; D gene unclear. Trimming took off 1 base at V and 3 bases at J, with 7 bases between the two ends. Germline-derived CDR1 and CDR2 are SGHAT and FQNNGV. The CDR3 contains 13 residues.

The V gene is TRBV5-4, the J gene TRBJ1-2, with D uncertain. Per the germline V gene, CDR1 is SGHNT and CDR2 is YYREEE (reference sequence). V dropped 2 bases and J dropped 2 bases, with 13 bases sitting between them. This CDR3 spans 15 amino acids. The CDR3 bases are TGTGCCAGCAGCTTTCCGGCAGGTGAAAACTATGGCTACACCTTC. Translated, it gives CASSFPAGENYGYTF.

This clone was seen more than once but under ten times. This chain links TRBV11-1 with TRBJ1-1; TRBD1 might be the D (6 bases). Germline values: CDR1 SGHAT, CDR2 FQDESV (reference sequence). The CDR3 loop spans 16 amino acids. V lost 5 bases, J lost 2 bases, and 18 bases lay in between. As DNA, the CDR3 is TGTGCCAGCAGCGCAACATTGACAGGAGTTAACACTGAAGCTTTCTTT. Translation: CASSATLTGVNTEAFF.

The V call is TRBV19, the J call TRBJ2-5, with 14 bases matching TRBD2. V shed 6 bases and J 5 bases; nucleotides not matched to a gene: 20. The CDR3 spans 20 residues. CDR1 is LNHDA and CDR2 is SQIVND in the germline V gene (reference sequence). The DNA for the CDR3 is TGTGCCAGTAGCCAGTTCCCGACTAGCGGGAGGGCGAGGGATAGGGAGACCCAGTACTTC. The encoded protein is CASSQFPTSGRARDRETQYF.

This clone came up once. The V call is TRBV3-1 (or the pseudogene TRBV3-2), the J call TRBJ2-3, with 11 nucleotides matching TRBD2. This CDR3 is built from 16 residues. CDR1 and CDR2 (germline): LGHDT, YNNKEL (reference sequence). The junction had 6 bases not matched to a gene; V was cut back by 5 bases and J by 2 bases. This CDR3 reads CASSFLAGGHTDTQYF. CDR3 nucleotides: TGTGCCAGCAGCTTCCTAGCGGGGGGCCACACAGATACGCAGTATTTT.

The chain combines TRBV5-1 with TRBJ1-6; 8 bases line up with TRBD1. Germline assignment: CDR1 SGHRS and CDR2 YFSETQ. The CDR3 has 15 residues. V shed 0 bases and J 8 bases; nucleotides not matched to a gene: 4. CDR3 in DNA: TGCGCCAGCAGCTTGGGGACAGGGTACGATTCACCCCTCCACTTT. Its translation: CASSLGTGYDSPLHF.